The 3 T cell receptor beta chains in this list originate from one sample, sequenced in a study of cytomegalovirus exposure and HLA in healthy donors (dated by TCRdb to 2016 to 2017). Library construction relied on the immunoSEQ multiplex PCR assay. For the multiplex PCR, a mixture combining 60 forward primers for TCR Vbeta segments and 13 reverse primers for TCR Jbeta segments was used. In TCRdb, the immuneACCESS table is reduced to in-frame sequences with V and J assigned. These tables do not hold every clone; where another copy was compared, an unresolved V gene accounts for under half, and the others remain unexplained. This sample lists roughly 180,000 clones; around 80% were detected once. Of the sample, about 13% falls within the top ten clones. The sequencing sample was made of PBMCs. All receptors derive from a woman aged 50 to 60 in good health and CMV-seropositive.

The chain has TRBV30 and TRBJ2-1; no reliable D call. The V end was cut by 1 base, the J end by 6 bases, with 13 bases between. The germline V gene has CDR1 GTSNPN and CDR2 SVGIG (reference sequence). The CDR3 contains 14 residues. The CDR3: CAWSGPPWSNEQFF. The CDR3 DNA is TGTGCCTGGAGTGGCCCCCCTTGGAGCAATGAGCAGTTCTTC.

The V and J genes are TRBV6-1 and TRBJ2-5; 7 nucleotides agree with TRBD2. The J call is uncertain, as TRBJ2-7 better fits the DNA end. The CDR3 runs 17 residues. CDR1 is MNHNS, CDR2 SASEGT, per germline. CDR3 sequence (DNA): TGTGCCAGCAGTGAGCTTGAGTTGCGGGGGAGCTCCTACGAGCAGTACTTC. Translated, it gives CASSELELRGSSYEQYF.

V and J are TRBV12-5 and TRBJ2-7, with D unclear. Germline V gene sequence: CDR1 LGHNT, CDR2 FRNRAP. This CDR3 comprises 14 residues. The ends were cut back, 3 bases at V and 1 base at J, with 10 bases in the middle. In DNA form, the CDR3 reads TGTGCTAGTGGTTTTTTAACTGGTTCCTACGAGCAGTACTTC. Translated: CASGFLTGSYEQYF. Together with reference TRBV12-5 and TRBJ2-7, the CDR3 gives the full variable domain: DARVTQTPRHKVTEMGQEVTMRCQPILGHNTVFWYRQTMMQGLELLAYFRNRAPLDDSGMPKDRFSAEMPDATLATLKIQPSEPRDSAVYFCASGFLTGSYEQYFGPGTRLTVT.